Following are 26 T cell receptor beta chains from one sample sequenced in a study of control samples from healthy donors and cancer patients. TCRdb's copy holds only in-frame clones and misses some; the assay was immunoSEQ multiplex PCR. The sample consists of 390,000 or so clones, about nine tenths of them appearing once. Sequencing was done on a sample of PBMCs. Receptors were obtained from a middle-aged man with head and neck cancer.

The count of this clone is one. The gene calls are TRBV30 and TRBJ1-2; D might be TRBD1 (5 bases). The CDR3 spans 14 residues. Germline CDR1 reads GTSNPN; CDR2 reads SVGIG (reference sequence). Trimming took 0 bases from V and 4 from J, leaving 12 bases between them. The CDR3 reads CAWSVQRQGYGYTF. The CDR3 DNA reads TGTGCCTGGAGTGTACAACGGCAGGGCTATGGCTACACCTTC.

V usage is TRBV6-5 and J usage is TRBJ2-7; D uncertain. Germline V gene data show CDR1 as MNHEY and CDR2 as SVGAGI. Trimming shortened V by 2 bases and J by 1 base, and 15 bases separated the two germline ends. The CDR3 totals 16 residues. Here the CDR3 reads CASSYSSRAGSYEQYF. CDR3 DNA sequence: TGTGCCAGCAGTTACAGCTCAAGGGCAGGTTCCTACGAGCAGTACTTC.

V gene TRBV6-1 combines with J gene TRBJ1-1; 8 nucleotides line up with TRBD1. Germline V gene sequence: CDR1 MNHNS, CDR2 SASEGT. The CDR3 spans 14 residues. V shed 3 bases, J shed 0 bases, and the junction held 0 bases outside the gene matches. CDR3 nucleotide sequence: TGTGCCAGCAGTGACAGGGGGCTGAACACTGAAGCTTTCTTT. It codes for CASSDRGLNTEAFF.

This clone was seen only a few times. The rearrangement links TRBV5-6 to TRBJ2-7; TRBD1 aligns across 11 bases. V dropped 4 bases and J dropped 0; count of bases not matched to a gene: 12. In germline, CDR1 is SGHDT, CDR2 YYEEEE. The CDR3 contains 18 residues. The CDR3 DNA reads TGTGCCAGCAGCCCGACCGGGACAGGGGGGTTGATCTCCTACGAGCAGTACTTC. This translates into CASSPTGTGGLISYEQYF.

The V gene is TRBV30, the J gene TRBJ1-2; 8 bases agree with TRBD1. Germline CDR1 GTSNPN, CDR2 SVGIG (reference sequence). V lost 1 base to trimming and J lost 8 bases; unmatched junction nucleotides: 9. CDR3 size: 14 residues. The CDR3 is CAWSAAQGARGYTF. The CDR3 nucleotides are TGTGCCTGGAGTGCGGCTCAGGGGGCGCGGGGCTACACCTTC.

This clone came up once. The chain links TRBV28 to TRBJ1-1; D is ambiguous. V lost 4 bases and J 11 bases, leaving 8 bases between the germline ends. CDR1 and CDR2 (germline): MDHEN, SYDVKM. The CDR3 runs to 10 residues. For the CDR3, the DNA is TGTGCCAGCAGTTCCTCAACCGCTTTCTTT. Its translation is CASSSSTAFF.

The chain has TRBV27 and TRBJ1-2; 9 bases line up with TRBD1. The ends lost 5 bases at V and 4 bases at J; junction bases unmatched: 5. Per germline, CDR1 MNHEY and CDR2 SMNVEV (reference sequence). The CDR3 length is 14 residues. The CDR3 here is CASSRDRVSYGYTF. The CDR3 bases are TGTGCCAGCAGTAGGGACAGGGTATCCTATGGCTACACCTTC.

This chain links TRBV30 with TRBJ2-7; 14 nucleotides align to TRBD2. From germline, CDR1 is GTSNPN and CDR2 SVGIG (reference sequence). The CDR3 consists of 16 residues. V lost 2 bases, J lost 4 bases, and 7 bases stayed unmatched. This CDR3 is CAWSTTTSGRGYEQYF. CDR3 sequence (DNA): TGTGCCTGGAGTACCACGACTAGCGGGAGGGGGTACGAGCAGTACTTC. Based on the CDR3 plus reference TRBV30 and TRBJ2-7, the full variable domain is SQTIHQWPATLVQPVGSPLSLECTVEGTSNPNLYWYRQAAGRGLQLLFYSVGIGQISSEVPQNLSASRPQDRQFILSSKKLLLSDSGFYLCAWSTTTSGRGYEQYFGPGTRLTVT.

This chain links TRBV11-2 with TRBJ2-2; D is tentatively TRBD1 or TRBD2 (5 bases each). The CDR3 is 16 amino acids. Germline assignment: CDR1 SGHAT and CDR2 FQNNGV. V was cut by 4 bases and J by 0 bases, with 12 bases left in between. CDR3: CASSSLLGANTGELFF. CDR3 bases: TGTGCCAGCAGCTCCCTCCTGGGGGCGAACACCGGGGAGCTGTTTTTT. The full variable domain, its missing parts supplied by reference TRBV11-2 and TRBJ2-2, is EAGVAQSPRYKIIEKRQSVAFWCNPISGHATLYWYQQILGQGPKLLIQFQNNGVVDDSQLPKDRFSAERLKGVDSTLKIQPAKLEDSAVYLCASSSLLGANTGELFFGEGSRLTVL.

This rearrangement joins TRBV6-5 to TRBJ1-1, with D possibly matching TRBD1 (5 bases). The germline V gene encodes CDR1 MNHEY and CDR2 SVGAGI. The CDR3 length is 12 residues. V was shortened by 6 bases and J by 5 bases, with 10 bases between the two germline ends. CDR3 DNA sequence: TGTGCCAGCAGAAATACAGGTACTGAAGCTTTCTTT. Protein sequence: CASRNTGTEAFF.

A few counts support this clone. The chain is built from TRBV12-3 or TRBV12-4 and TRBJ1-2; possibly TRBD1 for D (5 bases). Trimming removed 6 bases from V and 5 bases from J, with 13 bases in between. The CDR3 consists of 13 residues. In nucleotides, the CDR3 is TGTGCCAGCAGAAGGGACCCTTGGTATGGCTACACCTTC. Translating gives CASRRDPWYGYTF.

This clone was recorded once. The chain uses TRBV7-8 and TRBJ2-1; TRBD1 is a possible D gene (5 bases). The CDR3 length is 14 residues. V was trimmed by 5 bases and J by 5 bases, leaving 13 bases between them. CDR1 is SGHVS and CDR2 is FQNEAQ in the germline V gene. This CDR3 reads CASSHQDRHNEQFF. The DNA for the CDR3 is TGTGCCAGCAGCCACCAAGACAGACACAATGAGCAGTTCTTC. The variable domain in full, with the rest retrieved from reference TRBV7-8 and TRBJ2-1, is GAGVSQSPRYKVAKRGQDVALRCDPISGHVSLFWYQQALGQGPEFLTYFQNEAQLDKSGLPSDRFFAERPEGSVSTLKIQRTQQEDSAVYLCASSHQDRHNEQFFGPGTRLTVL.

This clone was recorded once. This rearrangement joins TRBV5-1 to TRBJ2-6; TRBD1 matches 10 bases. J was trimmed by 3 bases and V by 3 bases; bases with no gene match: 6. Germline-derived CDR1 and CDR2 are SGHRS and YFSETQ. The CDR3 totals 17 residues. CDR3 loop: CASSSMDRGFGANVLTF. CDR3 DNA: TGCGCCAGCAGCTCTATGGACAGGGGGTTTGGGGCCAACGTCCTGACTTTC.

The chain joins TRBV4-1 to TRBJ2-5; D is perhaps TRBD1 or TRBD2 (5 bases each). The CDR3 consists of 13 residues. Germline CDR1 is MGHRA and CDR2 is YSYEKL. With 0 bases removed from V and 5 bases from J, the gap between germline ends came to 7 bases. CDR3 sequence: CASSQDWGETQYF. Here the CDR3 DNA reads TGCGCCAGCAGCCAAGATTGGGGGGAGACCCAGTACTTC.

This rearrangement joins TRBV4-1 to TRBJ1-5; 11 nucleotides agree with TRBD1. Germline-derived CDR1 and CDR2 are MGHRA and YSYEKL. Losses at the gene ends were 4 bases for V and 4 bases for J; bases not matched to a gene: 3. This CDR3 has 15 amino acids. The CDR3 protein is CASSPGQGANQPQHF. Written as DNA, the CDR3 is TGCGCCAGCAGCCCAGGACAGGGGGCGAATCAGCCCCAGCATTTT.

The chain couples TRBV24-1 to TRBJ2-1; perhaps D is TRBD1 or TRBD2 (5 bases each). CDR1 is KGHDR and CDR2 is SFDVKD in the germline V gene. The V end lost 6 bases, the J end lost 5 bases, and 16 bases lay between the germline ends. This CDR3 has 15 residues. CDR3 sequence reads: CATSSQGGWDNEQFF. CDR3 nucleotide sequence: TGTGCCACCAGTTCCCAGGGCGGGTGGGACAATGAGCAGTTCTTC.

Only one count was recorded for this clone. The gene calls are TRBV2 and TRBJ1-5; 9 bases map to TRBD1. The CDR3 length is 13 residues. In germline, CDR1 is SNHLY, CDR2 FYNNEI. V lost 8 bases to trimming and J lost 6 bases; unmatched junction nucleotides: 5. CDR3 bases: TGTGCCAGCGGGGACAGGGACTTTCAGCCCCAGCATTTT. Translation: CASGDRDFQPQHF.

The CDR3 coding sequence is TGTGCCAGTAGTATAGGATCTCGGGCCTCCTACGAGCAGTACTTC. This sequence encodes CASSIGSRASYEQYF. The chain couples TRBV19 to TRBJ2-7; D unclear. V lost 1 base, J lost 0 bases, and 10 bases lay in between. CDR1 is LNHDA and CDR2 is SQIVND in the germline V gene (reference sequence). The CDR3 covers 15 residues.

The chain is built from TRBV27 and TRBJ2-7, with TRBD2 matching 7 bases. V trimming: 5 bases; J trimming: 4 bases; junction bases outside the gene matches: 11. The CDR3 spans 15 residues. Germline V CDR1 and CDR2: MNHEY, SMNVEV (reference sequence). DNA for the CDR3: TGTGCCAGCAGTCTCATGTGGGAGGGCCCGTACGAGCAGTACTTC. It codes for CASSLMWEGPYEQYF.

The V gene is TRBV28, the J gene TRBJ1-2; D uncertain. Trimming removed 7 bases at V and 8 bases at J, with 14 bases between. The germline CDR1 and CDR2 sequences are MDHEN and SYDVKM. The CDR3 has 12 amino acids. Here the CDR3 DNA reads TGTGCCAGCACCCGAGCGTTGGGAGGCTACACCTTC. Amino acids: CASTRALGGYTF.

This chain's CDR3 is CASSHSGGPGELFF. DNA for the CDR3: TGTGCCAGCAGCCACTCAGGGGGGCCCGGGGAGCTGTTTTTT. The V call is TRBV3-1 (or the pseudogene TRBV3-2), the J call TRBJ2-2; tentatively, D is TRBD1 (7 bases). In germline, CDR1 is LGHDT, CDR2 YNNKEL (reference sequence). There are 14 residues in the CDR3. V dropped 3 bases and J dropped 6 bases, with 11 bases sitting between them.

The V gene is TRBV27, the J gene TRBJ1-1; D perhaps matches TRBD1 (6 bases). Per germline, CDR1 MNHEY and CDR2 SMNVEV (reference sequence). This CDR3 is 16 amino acids long. The germline V and J ends were trimmed by 7 bases and 0 bases, with 18 bases remaining between them. The CDR3 spells CASTELGADVNTEAFF. The CDR3 coding sequence is TGTGCCAGCACGGAGCTGGGGGCCGACGTGAACACTGAAGCTTTCTTT.

This rearrangement joins TRBV19 to TRBJ2-1, with 14 bases lining up with TRBD2. CDR3 length: 19 residues. The germline V gene encodes CDR1 LNHDA and CDR2 SQIVND (reference sequence). The V and J ends lost 4 bases and 7 bases, in that order; junction bases with no gene match: 15. The CDR3 coding sequence is TGTGCCAGTAGTACCCCGACCGGGACTAGCGGGAGCTTATCGAATGAGCAGTTCTTC. This codes for CASSTPTGTSGSLSNEQFF.

The chain is built from TRBV7-9 and TRBJ1-2, with 7 bases identical to TRBD1. V trimming: 6 bases; J trimming: 5 bases; junction bases outside the gene matches: 6. CDR1 and CDR2 (germline): SEHNR, FQNEAQ (reference sequence). The CDR3 runs 13 residues. In DNA form, the CDR3 reads TGTGCCAGCAGGCGAGGACAGGATTATGGCTACACCTTC. It codes for CASRRGQDYGYTF.

This rearrangement joins TRBV5-8 to TRBJ2-2; no definite D call. Germline CDR1 and CDR2: SGHTS and YDEGEE. V was pared by 4 bases and J by 8 bases, with 9 bases between. This CDR3 is built from 12 residues. CDR3 bases: TGTGCCAGCAGCGCTGAGTGGGGGGAGCTGTTTTTT. Protein sequence: CASSAEWGELFF.

The chain combines TRBV7-3 with TRBJ2-3; 7 positions agree with TRBD1. This CDR3 contains 14 residues. Germline V lookup: CDR1 SGHTA, CDR2 FQGTGA. Trimming took 5 bases from V and 6 from J; bases not matched to a gene: 8. The CDR3 reads CASSRTGPSDTQYF. The CDR3, as DNA: TGTGCCAGCAGCAGGACAGGCCCCTCGGATACGCAGTATTTT.